This T cell receptor beta chain was identified during a study of type 1 regulatory T cells. The wider study: T-allo10 is a Tr1-enriched, alloantigen-specific CD4 T cell product made in vitro.

The V segment lost 1 base and the J segment 7 bases; nucleotides outside the gene matches: 4. The CDR3 is 15 residues long. Germline V lookup: CDR1 MGHDK, CDR2 SYGVNS. MiXCR, applied by TCRdb to the reads, yields one record per CDR3 protein. Of over 90,000 distinct CDR3 sequences listed, about a third are singletons. This clonotype was observed a few times. The V and J genes are TRBV25-1 and TRBJ1-6, with 7 bases identical to TRBD1. The TCR originated in a human donor in good health. Sample: CD4+ T cells, either the whole sample or a sorted fraction (not recorded which). The CDR3 sequence: CASSEFKGANSPLHF. In nucleotides, the CDR3 is TGTGCCAGCAGTGAATTCAAGGGGGCCAATTCACCCCTCCACTTT.